The 28 T cell receptor beta chains reported below all come from one sample, sequenced in a study of glioma-infiltrating T cells. Using RNA template, CDR3s of TCR alpha and beta were amplified with iRepertoire arm-PCR. From the multiplex PCR reads, TCRdb called clonotypes with MiXCR, one entry per CDR3 protein. This table has about 130,000 distinct CDR3 sequences, 24% appearing once. Sequencing was carried out using glioma tissue, nonneoplastic brain tissue, or PBMCs (not recorded which). These receptors were taken from a human donor with low-grade glioma or glioblastoma, undergoing nonglioma brain surgery, or in good health (not recorded which).

At least ten counts were recorded for this clonotype. The CDR3 coding sequence is TGTGCCAGCAGTTTTAACGCTAACACAGATACGCAGTATTTT. Translation: CASSFNANTDTQYF. The chain links TRBV28 to TRBJ2-3; D unclear. The CDR3 totals 14 residues. Germline values: CDR1 MDHEN, CDR2 SYDVKM. Trimming took 3 bases from V and 2 from J, leaving 9 bases between them.

The V and J genes are TRBV4-1 and TRBJ1-2; no reliable D call. Looked up from germline, CDR1 is MGHRA and CDR2 is YSYEKL. Trimming took 1 base from V and 2 from J, leaving 5 bases between them. The CDR3 has 13 amino acids. The CDR3 DNA reads as TGCGCCAGCAGCCAAGGTGGGAACTATGGCTACACCTTC. This translates into CASSQGGNYGYTF.

At least ten counts were recorded for this clonotype. The rearrangement joins TRBV6-1 to TRBJ2-3; TRBD2 aligns across 8 bases. In germline, CDR1 is MNHNS, CDR2 SASEGT. The CDR3 runs 14 residues. V dropped 7 bases and J dropped 4; count of bases not matched to a gene: 7. Here the CDR3 reads CASIEAGGADTQYF. CDR3 in DNA: TGTGCCAGCATCGAGGCCGGGGGGGCAGATACGCAGTATTTT.

This clonotype has just a few counts. The V gene is TRBV20-1, the J gene TRBJ2-5; 10 bases are shared with TRBD1. The CDR3 has 15 residues. J gave up 2 bases and V 2 bases, and 5 bases lay outside the gene matches. CDR1 DFQATT and CDR2 SNEGSKA come from the germline V gene (reference sequence). The chain's CDR3 is CSARFRDRGQETQYF. The CDR3 bases are TGCAGTGCTAGATTCCGGGACAGGGGACAAGAGACCCAGTACTTC.

The rearrangement joins TRBV5-6 to TRBJ1-5, with D hard to call. V was cut by 2 bases and J by 3 bases, with 3 bases left in between. The CDR3 extends over 12 amino acids. Germline CDR1 reads SGHDT; CDR2 reads YYEEEE. For the CDR3, the DNA is TGTGCCAGCAGCTTTTTCAATCAGCCCCAGCATTTT. Translating gives CASSFFNQPQHF.

This clonotype was counted at least ten times. The rearrangement joins TRBV28 to TRBJ2-1, with TRBD1 identical over 8 bases. The V and J ends lost 2 bases and 5 bases, in that order; junction bases with no gene match: 5. This CDR3 is built from 15 residues. Germline V gene lookup returns CDR1 MDHEN and CDR2 SYDVKM. The CDR3 region has the DNA TGTGCCAGCAGTTTAGAACAGGGGGTCGACAATGAGCAGTTCTTC. Translated: CASSLEQGVDNEQFF.

This clonotype was observed many times. This sequence joins TRBV27 and TRBJ1-2; maybe TRBD1 (6 bases). Germline V gene data show CDR1 as MNHEY and CDR2 as SMNVEV (reference sequence). V was shortened by 7 bases and J by 4 bases, with 19 bases between the two germline ends. This CDR3 has 15 residues. CDR3 DNA sequence: TGTGCCAGCACCCCTACTTTAGGACAGTTCTATGGCTACACCTTC. This sequence encodes CASTPTLGQFYGYTF.

This clonotype has a handful of counts. This chain links TRBV3-1 with TRBJ2-1; D not certain. Between the trimmed V and J ends, which lost 0 bases and 10 bases, there was a span of 7 bases. The CDR3 is 12 amino acids. The germline V gene has CDR1 LGHDT and CDR2 YNNKEL (reference sequence). CDR3 in DNA: TGTGCCAGCAGCCAAGATTGGTCAGAGCAGTTCTTC. It specifies CASSQDWSEQFF.

This clonotype was observed at least ten times. The chain combines TRBV6-1 with TRBJ2-1, with 11 bases aligning to TRBD1. The CDR3 runs to 15 residues. V lost 7 bases and J lost 7; bases outside the gene matches: 9. From germline, CDR1 is MNHNS and CDR2 SASEGT. In nucleotides, the CDR3 is TGTGCCAGCAACCACCGGGACAGGGGGAATAATGAGCAGTTCTTC. Translation gives CASNHRDRGNNEQFF.

The chain links TRBV16 to TRBJ1-2, with a weak D call TRBD1 (5 bases). The CDR3 spans 13 residues. CDR1 is KGHSY, CDR2 FQNENV, per germline. The V end lost 2 bases, the J end lost 6 bases, and 10 bases lay between the germline ends. The CDR3 protein is CASSQRGGDGYTF. In DNA, the CDR3 is TGTGCCAGCAGCCAACGCGGGGGAGATGGCTACACCTTC.

About this clonotype itself: At one end the junction does not follow the germline gene, possibly because of a read error. This sequence joins TRBV18 and TRBJ2-2; the match to TRBD1 covers 9 bases. The CDR3 extends over 16 amino acids. Germline lookup yields CDR1 KGHSH and CDR2 LQKENI. The CDR3 coding sequence is TGTGCCAGCTCACCACGTATCACAGGGGGCACCGGGGAGCTGTTCTTT. It translates to CASSPRITGGTGELFF.

The chain employs TRBV28 and TRBJ2-2; 10 nucleotides match TRBD2. The germline V gene has CDR1 MDHEN and CDR2 SYDVKM. This CDR3 has 14 amino acids. V was clipped by 11 bases and J by 5 bases; unmatched bases: 8. This CDR3 reads CAGSGGAGTGELFF. For the CDR3, the DNA is TGTGCCGGGAGCGGGGGGGCCGGAACCGGGGAGCTGTTTTTT.

This clonotype was seen only a few times. The rearrangement joins TRBV12-3 or TRBV12-4 to TRBJ1-6, with 7 nucleotides matching TRBD1. V was pared by 6 bases and J by 7 bases, with 6 bases of the junction left unmatched. There are 14 residues in the CDR3. The CDR3 DNA is TGTGCCAGCAGATCCGGGACAGCGAATTCACCCCTCCACTTT. This encodes CASRSGTANSPLHF.

The V call is TRBV3-1, the J call TRBJ2-7; maybe TRBD2 (5 bases). The CDR3 is 14 amino acids. Germline V gene sequence: CDR1 LGHDT, CDR2 YNNKEL (reference sequence). V lost 2 bases and J 2 bases, leaving 10 bases between the germline ends. The CDR3, as DNA: TGTGCCAGCAGCCAACGGACGGGAACCTACGAGCAGTACGTC. Its translation: CASSQRTGTYEQYV.

The J gene is TRBJ1-3, the V gene TRBV29-1, with D perhaps TRBD1 (5 bases). This CDR3 has 14 amino acids. Per germline, CDR1 SQVTM and CDR2 ANQGSEA. Trimming cost V 6 bases and J 6 bases, with 18 bases left between them. CDR3 sequence (DNA): TGCAGCGTCGCCGTACTCGGGGGTGTAAACACCATATATTTT. It yields the protein CSVAVLGGVNTIYF. The whole variable domain, remainder taken from reference TRBV29-1 and TRBJ1-3, is SAVISQKPSRDICQRGTSLTIQCQVDSQVTMMFWYRQQPGQSLTLIATANQGSEATYESGFVIDKFPISRPNLTFSTLTVSNMSPEDSSIYLCSVAVLGGVNTIYFGEGSWLTVV.

This clonotype was counted a few times. V and J are TRBV7-8 and TRBJ2-7; D gene unclear. The CDR3 is 14 amino acids. In germline, CDR1 is SGHVS, CDR2 FQNEAQ. V gave up 0 bases and J gave up 0 bases, with 6 bases separating them. CDR3 nucleotides: TGTGCCAGCAGCTTAGCCAGCAGCTCCTACGAGCAGTACGTC. Protein sequence: CASSLASSSYEQYV.

This clonotype was seen a handful of times. This chain links TRBV3-1 with TRBJ1-2; unclear D gene. Trimming left V 0 bases short and J 0 bases short, with 14 bases between. There are 17 residues in the CDR3. Germline CDR1 is LGHDT and CDR2 is YNNKEL (reference sequence). CDR3: CASSQDPTDPANYGYTF. CDR3 coding DNA: TGTGCCAGCAGCCAAGATCCTACAGACCCTGCTAACTATGGCTACACCTTC.

The chain couples TRBV19 to TRBJ1-4, with 8 bases that match TRBD1. Trimming removed 7 bases from V and 8 bases from J; junction bases left unmatched: 9. The CDR3 length is 14 residues. The germline V gene encodes CDR1 LNHDA and CDR2 SQIVND (reference sequence). CDR3 sequence (DNA): TGTGCCAGTAACCCGACAGGGGATAGCGAAAAACTGTTTTTT. Protein: CASNPTGDSEKLFF.

This clonotype came up many times. This chain uses TRBV6-1 with TRBJ1-2; a possible D gene is TRBD1 (5 bases). The V gene lost 10 bases and the J gene lost 4 bases, with 22 bases spanning the gap. Per the germline V gene, CDR1 is MNHNS and CDR2 is SASEGT. This CDR3 region has 15 residues. The CDR3 DNA is TGTGCCACCCGCGCTTCTGGGGCGCGTGGCTATGGCTACACCTTC. Protein product: CATRASGARGYGYTF.

V is TRBV6-6 and J is TRBJ2-7; 11 nucleotides agree with TRBD2. CDR3 size: 15 residues. The J segment lost 7 bases and the V segment lost 6 bases, leaving 11 bases of the junction unmatched. CDR1 is MNHNY, CDR2 SVGAGI, per germline (reference sequence). Here the CDR3 reads CASRQLAGAYNEQYV. DNA of the CDR3: TGTGCCAGCAGACAACTAGCGGGGGCTTACAATGAGCAGTACGTC.

A few counts support this clonotype. Just one base apart from a much larger clone, this may be a read error. This chain connects TRBV14 to TRBJ2-3, with D possibly TRBD2 on 6 matching bases. V lost 0 bases, J lost 4 bases, and 11 bases lay in between. Per germline, CDR1 SGHDN and CDR2 FVKESK. The CDR3 runs 15 residues. The DNA of the CDR3 is TGTGCCAGCAGCCAAGACCGGACGGGGGCAGATACGCAGTATTTT. Protein sequence: CASSQDRTGADTQYF.

The chain recombines TRBV6-1 with TRBJ1-4; possibly TRBD1 for D (5 bases). CDR3 length: 17 residues. Trimming took 3 bases from V and 3 from J, leaving 17 bases between them. The V gene's germline CDR1 is MNHNS and CDR2 SASEGT. The CDR3 nucleotides read TGTGCCAGCAGTGACCCTCCCGTGGGGGAGGCTAATGAAAAACTGTTTTTT. Protein product: CASSDPPVGEANEKLFF.

The chain couples TRBV7-2 to TRBJ2-1; possibly TRBD2 for D (5 bases). The V gene's germline CDR1 is SGHTA and CDR2 FQGNSA. V lost 2 bases and J lost 7, with 21 bases in between. This CDR3 spans 17 amino acids. The CDR3 is CASSLNLRTGSLNEQFF. In DNA, the CDR3 is TGTGCCAGCAGCTTAAACCTGCGGACTGGATCTTTGAATGAGCAGTTCTTC.

The table lists this clonotype with a few counts. CDR3 protein: CASSSRADRATDTQYF. Here the CDR3 DNA reads TGTGCCAGCAGCTCCCGCGCCGACAGGGCAACAGATACGCAGTATTTT. The chain joins TRBV7-3 to TRBJ2-3, with 7 bases fitting TRBD1. CDR3 length: 16 residues. Germline lookup yields CDR1 SGHTA and CDR2 FQGTGA. The V and J ends lost 4 bases and 3 bases, in that order; junction bases with no gene match: 10.

The table lists this clonotype with a few counts. The chain links TRBV12-3 or TRBV12-4 to TRBJ1-5; unclear D gene. CDR3 length equals 16 residues. The V end lost 3 bases, the J end lost 0 bases, and 12 bases lay between the germline ends. The CDR3 DNA reads as TGTGCCAGCAGTTTGGGGTGGGCAGTTAGCAATCAGCCCCAGCATTTT. Residues: CASSLGWAVSNQPQHF.

This clonotype was picked up many times. The rearrangement uses TRBV6-1 and TRBJ2-3; 7 bases match TRBD1. V trimming: 6 bases; J trimming: 5 bases; junction bases outside the gene matches: 8. Germline values: CDR1 MNHNS, CDR2 SASEGT. This CDR3 contains 14 residues. The CDR3 region has the DNA TGTGCCAGCAGGCGACAGGGATTCGGAGATACGCAGTATTTT. Residues: CASRRQGFGDTQYF.

This clonotype was observed a handful of times. The gene calls are TRBV27 and TRBJ1-1; D perhaps matches TRBD1 (5 bases). The V gene lost 10 bases and the J gene lost 4 bases, with 22 bases spanning the gap. The CDR3 sequence is 15 residues long. Germline V CDR1 and CDR2: MNHEY, SMNVEV (reference sequence). CDR3 protein: CATHGSRGGGTEAFF. CDR3 in DNA: TGTGCCACCCACGGAAGCCGGGGGGGTGGCACTGAAGCTTTCTTT.

The genes are TRBV20-1 and TRBJ2-7; TRBD2 aligns across 9 bases. J lost 6 bases, V lost 5 bases, and 11 bases had no gene match. The CDR3 contains 14 residues. Looked up from germline, CDR1 is DFQATT and CDR2 is SNEGSKA (reference sequence). The CDR3 reads CSASPGTSISEQYV. The CDR3 nucleotides are TGCAGTGCTTCACCCGGGACTAGCATCAGCGAGCAGTACGTC.